The 31 T cell receptor beta chains below come from one sample, sequenced in a study of blood T cell repertoires in COVID-19. The method was immunoSEQ multiplex PCR; TCRdb's version includes in-frame clones alone and lacks a portion of them. The sample has roughly 170,000 clones; roughly 80% are singletons. Material for sequencing was PBMCs or T cells enriched from blood (not recorded which). The source is a middle-aged woman with acute COVID-19.

The chain employs TRBV30 and TRBJ2-2; TRBD2 agrees at 7 bases. The trim removed 1 base at V and 8 bases at J, leaving 4 bases unmatched. The CDR3 totals 13 residues. Germline V gives CDR1 GTSNPN, CDR2 SVGIG (reference sequence). CDR3 coding DNA: TGTGCCTGGAGTGCCTCAGCGGGAGGGGAGCTGTTTTTT. It specifies CAWSASAGGELFF.

There are many counts of this clone. The CDR3 DNA follows: TGCAGCGTTGAAAGACAGGAGACCTATGGCTACACCTTC. It yields the protein CSVERQETYGYTF. This chain uses TRBV29-1 with TRBJ1-2; a possible D gene is TRBD1 (6 bases). The CDR3 is made up of 13 amino acids. V shed 2 bases and J shed 4 bases, with 11 bases lying between them. Per germline, CDR1 SQVTM and CDR2 ANQGSEA.

This clone was detected many times. The chain couples TRBV10-3 to TRBJ2-1; tentatively, D is TRBD1 (5 bases). Germline lookup yields CDR1 ENHRY and CDR2 SYGVKD. V shed 2 bases and J shed 4 bases, with 12 bases lying between them. This CDR3 has 15 amino acids. CDR3 in amino acids: CAISERGQGYNEQFF. The CDR3 coding sequence is TGTGCCATCAGTGAGAGAGGCCAGGGATACAATGAGCAGTTCTTC.

The genes are TRBV12-2 and TRBJ1-1; the table gives TRBD1 as D, unverified against the DNA. TRBV12-2 is described as a pseudogene. This CDR3 contains 16 residues. CDR3 sequence (DNA): TGTGCAAGTCGCTTAGTTGTAGGTCGGCAGGGGACTGAAGCTTTCTTT. Translation gives CASRLVVGRQGTEAFF.

This clone came up a few times. The chain uses TRBV2 and TRBJ2-2; 9 bases agree with TRBD1. J was trimmed by 3 bases and V by 5 bases; bases with no gene match: 4. CDR1 is SNHLY, CDR2 FYNNEI, per germline. The CDR3 has 15 residues. The CDR3 reads CASSQDRGYTGELFF. The CDR3 region has the DNA TGTGCCAGCAGTCAGGACAGGGGATACACCGGGGAGCTGTTTTTT.

The chain carries TRBV5-8 and TRBJ1-2; a possible D gene is TRBD1 (6 bases). CDR1 is SGHTS, CDR2 YDEGEE, per germline. Deletions cut 4 bases from V and 10 bases from J, with 20 bases between. The CDR3 has 14 residues. The CDR3 sequence is CASSRLTGTTPYTF. The DNA for the CDR3 is TGTGCCAGCAGCCGGCTTACAGGGACAACTCCCTACACCTTC.

The chain has TRBV18 and TRBJ2-7, with 8 bases fitting TRBD2. CDR1 and CDR2 (germline): KGHSH, LQKENI. Trimming removed 6 bases from V and 2 bases from J; junction bases left unmatched: 3. The CDR3 totals 13 residues. The CDR3 bases are TGTGCCAGCTCGTCGACTAGCGCCTACGAGCAGTACTTC. Protein sequence: CASSSTSAYEQYF.

The chain couples TRBV27 to TRBJ1-1; D uncertain. The CDR3 loop spans 15 amino acids. V was clipped by 5 bases and J by 10 bases, with 23 bases between them. Germline lookup yields CDR1 MNHEY and CDR2 SMNVEV (reference sequence). CDR3: CASSPRLPRIKGAFF. The DNA for the CDR3 is TGTGCCAGCAGTCCTAGACTCCCCCGGATCAAAGGAGCTTTCTTT.

This clone was observed once. The chain employs TRBV9 and TRBJ1-3, with unresolved D. The V and J ends lost 4 bases and 0 bases respectively, with 14 bases between them. The CDR3 length is 16 residues. The germline V gene has CDR1 SGDLS and CDR2 YYNGEE. This CDR3 is CASSSLTGSSGNTIYF. The DNA of the CDR3 is TGTGCCAGCAGCTCCCTCACGGGATCCTCTGGAAACACCATATATTTT.

Details on this clone: The junction differs from germline at one of its ends, possibly a read error. The chain uses TRBV3-1 (or the pseudogene TRBV3-2) and TRBJ1-2; D may be TRBD1 (6 bases). The CDR3 covers 14 residues. The germline V gene encodes CDR1 LGHDT and CDR2 YNNKEL (reference sequence). This CDR3 is CASSQDAGAGNNVF. The CDR3 DNA follows: TGTGCCAGCAGCCAAGATGCGGGGGCCGGAAACAACGTCTTC.

This chain uses TRBV7-2 with TRBJ1-2; D is possibly TRBD1 (5 bases). The length of the CDR3 is 14 residues. V lost 1 base and J 4 bases, leaving 10 bases between the germline ends. Germline V gene lookup returns CDR1 SGHTA and CDR2 FQGNSA. The CDR3 nucleotides read TGTGCCAGCAGCTTAGGGAGGGGCGCCTATGGCTACACCTTC. Translating it yields CASSLGRGAYGYTF.

The chain recombines TRBV2 with TRBJ1-2; D is unresolved. V lost 4 bases, J lost 1 base, and 7 bases lay in between. The CDR3 extends over 13 amino acids. Germline values: CDR1 SNHLY, CDR2 FYNNEI. The CDR3: CASSARFNYGYTF. In DNA, the CDR3 is TGTGCCAGCAGTGCTAGATTTAACTATGGCTACACCTTC.

The V call is TRBV29-1, the J call TRBJ2-1, with D possibly being TRBD1 (6 bases). In germline, CDR1 is SQVTM, CDR2 ANQGSEA. The ends were cut back, 5 bases at V and 3 bases at J, with 11 bases in the middle. CDR3 length: 13 residues. The CDR3 spells CSVPGTLYNEQFF. In nucleotides, the CDR3 is TGCAGCGTTCCCGGGACACTCTACAATGAGCAGTTCTTC.

The V call is TRBV5-6, the J call TRBJ2-7, with 8 nucleotides matching TRBD1. Germline assignment: CDR1 SGHDT and CDR2 YYEEEE. V was pared by 0 bases and J by 2 bases, with 7 bases of the junction left unmatched. The length of the CDR3 is 16 residues. CDR3 residues: CASSLDVGQGPYEQYV. In nucleotides, the CDR3 is TGTGCCAGCAGCTTGGATGTCGGACAGGGTCCCTACGAGCAGTACGTC.

This clone has only one observation. V usage is TRBV29-1 and J usage is TRBJ2-3; the D gene is possibly TRBD1 (7 bases). The germline V gene encodes CDR1 SQVTM and CDR2 ANQGSEA. The CDR3 sequence is 12 residues long. V gave up 2 bases and J gave up 9 bases, with 12 bases separating them. CDR3: CSVENAGGTQYF. The CDR3 DNA follows: TGCAGCGTTGAAAATGCAGGGGGGACGCAGTATTTT.

This chain joins TRBV5-6 and TRBJ1-4; the match to TRBD1 covers 7 bases. Trimming cost V 4 bases and J 12 bases; bases outside gene matches: 9. Germline loops: CDR1 SGHDT, CDR2 YYEEEE. The CDR3 spans 13 residues. The CDR3 loop is CASSPGTGEELFF. The DNA of the CDR3 is TGTGCCAGCAGCCCCGGAACAGGGGAGGAACTGTTTTTT.

The V and J genes are TRBV2 and TRBJ1-1; TRBD1 matches at 7 bases. The junction had 8 bases not matched to a gene; V was cut back by 6 bases and J by 4 bases. Germline lookup yields CDR1 SNHLY and CDR2 FYNNEI. The length of the CDR3 is 14 residues. The CDR3 nucleotides read TGTGCCAGCAGGGGGGACAGCGGAGGCACTGAAGCTTTCTTT. Its protein product is CASRGDSGGTEAFF. Looking up the rest from reference TRBV2 and TRBJ1-1 gives the full variable domain: EPEVTQTPSHQVTQMGQEVILRCVPISNHLYFYWYRQILGQKVEFLVSFYNNEISEKSEIFDDQFSVERPDGSNFTLKIRSTKLEDSAMYFCASRGDSGGTEAFFGQGTRLTVV.

This sequence joins TRBV5-1 and TRBJ2-2; D unresolved. This CDR3 has 17 residues. Trimming cost V 1 base and J 7 bases, with 20 bases left between them. CDR1 SGHRS and CDR2 YFSETQ come from the germline V gene. CDR3 residues: CASSLSVVGQGGGELFF. In DNA, the CDR3 is TGCGCCAGCAGCTTGTCCGTGGTGGGCCAAGGTGGCGGGGAGCTGTTTTTT. The entire variable domain, with the rest obtained from reference TRBV5-1 and TRBJ2-2, is as follows: KAGVTQTPRYLIKTRGQQVTLSCSPISGHRSVSWYQQTPGQGLQFLFEYFSETQRNKGNFPGRFSGRQFSNSRSEMNVSTLELGDSALYLCASSLSVVGQGGGELFFGEGSRLTVL.

The genes are TRBV9 and TRBJ2-7; TRBD2 agrees at 8 bases. CDR3 size: 17 residues. The ends lost 3 bases at V and 2 bases at J; junction bases unmatched: 13. The germline V gene has CDR1 SGDLS and CDR2 YYNGEE. The CDR3 nucleotides read TGTGCCAGCAGCGAACAGAGAAGCGGGAGAGAAACCTACGAGCAGTACTTC. Encoded protein: CASSEQRSGRETYEQYF.

The genes are TRBV6-5 and TRBJ2-2; possibly TRBD2 for D (6 bases). Trimming cost V 2 bases and J 3 bases, with 10 bases left between them. This CDR3 spans 15 amino acids. In germline, CDR1 is MNHEY, CDR2 SVGAGI. The CDR3 spells CASSYLSSDTGELFF. CDR3 in DNA: TGTGCCAGCAGTTACCTCTCTAGCGACACCGGGGAGCTGTTTTTT.

The genes are TRBV2 and TRBJ1-2; TRBD1 might be the D (5 bases). The V and J ends lost 6 bases and 7 bases respectively, with 9 bases between them. The CDR3 runs to 11 residues. Germline V CDR1 and CDR2: SNHLY, FYNNEI. The CDR3 sequence: CASSQGFGYTF. The CDR3 region has the DNA TGTGCCAGCAGCCAGGGATTTGGCTACACCTTC.

V and J are TRBV3-1 (or the pseudogene TRBV3-2) and TRBJ1-2, with no clear D. This CDR3 comprises 15 residues. Trimming removed 3 bases at V and 5 bases at J, with 16 bases between. From germline, CDR1 is LGHDT and CDR2 YNNKEL (reference sequence). CDR3 DNA: TGTGCCAGCAGCCATTCAGGACGGGAAAGGTATGGCTACACCTTC. This codes for CASSHSGRERYGYTF.

The V and J genes are TRBV27 and TRBJ2-1; TRBD2 agrees at 10 bases. CDR1 and CDR2 (germline): MNHEY, SMNVEV (reference sequence). The trim removed 5 bases at V and 4 bases at J, leaving 8 bases unmatched. CDR3 length: 16 amino acids. Written as DNA, the CDR3 is TGTGCCAGCAGTCCTCCGGGACTAGCGAGGTACAATGAGCAGTTCTTC. This codes for CASSPPGLARYNEQFF.

This clone was counted only a few times. This sequence joins TRBV25-1 and TRBJ2-1, with 9 positions matching TRBD2. Germline assignment: CDR1 MGHDK and CDR2 SYGVNS. The trim removed 0 bases at V and 4 bases at J, leaving 10 bases unmatched. The CDR3 is made up of 18 amino acids. CDR3 in amino acids: CASSEYGVAGEFYNEQFF. The CDR3 region has the DNA TGTGCCAGCAGTGAATATGGTGTAGCGGGAGAATTTTACAATGAGCAGTTCTTC.

This clone has a single count. The J gene is TRBJ2-1, the V gene TRBV13; 8 bases align to TRBD2. The germline gives CDR1 PRHDT, CDR2 FYEKMQ (reference sequence). Unmatched junction bases numbered 10, after V lost 5 bases and J lost 4 bases. CDR3 length: 16 residues. This CDR3 reads CASSVAGTSGYNEQFF. The CDR3 coding sequence is TGTGCCAGCAGCGTGGCCGGTACTAGCGGATACAATGAGCAGTTCTTC.

V is TRBV2 and J is TRBJ1-1; no reliable D call. Germline V gives CDR1 SNHLY, CDR2 FYNNEI. Trimming stripped 7 bases from V and 1 base from J, with 16 bases between. The CDR3 length is 15 residues. CDR3 region: CASKSAGMWNTEAFF. The CDR3 DNA reads TGTGCCAGCAAATCCGCGGGGATGTGGAACACTGAAGCTTTCTTT.

This clone was detected a few times. This chain joins TRBV5-1 and TRBJ1-1; D not certain. This CDR3 has 14 amino acids. Germline V gene lookup returns CDR1 SGHRS and CDR2 YFSETQ. Trimming shortened V by 4 bases and J by 1 base, and 11 bases separated the two germline ends. The CDR3 DNA reads TGCGCCAGCAGCGAGGGAGGAGGGAACACTGAAGCTTTCTTT. The encoded protein is CASSEGGGNTEAFF.

The CDR3 here is CASSQVENTEAFF. The CDR3 DNA is TGTGCCAGCAGCCAAGTAGAGAACACTGAAGCTTTCTTT. This chain joins TRBV3-1 (or the pseudogene TRBV3-2) and TRBJ1-1, with D hard to call. Trimming shortened V by 1 base and J by 1 base, and 4 bases separated the two germline ends. The CDR3 is 13 amino acids. Per germline, CDR1 LGHDT and CDR2 YNNKEL (reference sequence).

The rearrangement links TRBV12-5 to TRBJ1-2; TRBD1 is a possible D gene (5 bases). The germline V and J ends were trimmed by 7 bases and 2 bases, with 23 bases remaining between them. CDR3 length: 17 residues. Germline CDR1 is LGHNT and CDR2 is FRNRAP. DNA of the CDR3: TGTGCTAGTGCCCTCCTATTCGATATGACAGTGAACTATGGCTACACCTTC. Translated, it gives CASALLFDMTVNYGYTF.

This clone was found once. The chain joins TRBV29-1 to TRBJ2-2, with 11 positions matching TRBD2. J was trimmed by 7 bases and V by 0 bases; bases with no gene match: 4. CDR1 is SQVTM, CDR2 ANQGSEA, per germline. There are 15 residues in the CDR3. The CDR3 here is CSVEERTSGRGELFF. The CDR3 bases are TGCAGCGTTGAAGAAAGGACTAGCGGGCGCGGGGAGCTGTTTTTT.

This clone came up a few times. Additional DNA sequences in this sample encode the identical CDR3. This chain joins TRBV6-5 and TRBJ1-1, with TRBD1 matching 7 bases. V dropped 6 bases and J dropped 0; count of bases not matched to a gene: 7. Germline V gene lookup returns CDR1 MNHEY and CDR2 SVGAGI. CDR3 length equals 15 residues. The CDR3 bases are TGTGCCAGCAGCCCGAGACAGGGAATGAACACTGAAGCTTTCTTT. Translation gives CASSPRQGMNTEAFF.